This passage covers 21 T cell receptor beta chains from one sample sequenced in a study of ipilimumab plus nivolumab after autologous stem cell transplantation. Assay used: immunoSEQ multiplex PCR; TCRdb lists only in-frame clones, some missing. The sample gives around 17,000 clones, roughly 70% of which show up once; around 21% is in the top ten. The sample in question was PBMCs, obtained in a trial of ipilimumab plus nivolumab as post-transplant consolidation. These receptors were taken from a male donor with diffuse large B-cell lymphoma.

This chain uses TRBV5-4 with TRBJ2-7; D is possibly TRBD2 (5 bases). Trimming removed 5 bases from V and 3 bases from J, with 21 bases in between. The CDR3 has 16 residues. Germline V gene lookup returns CDR1 SGHNT and CDR2 YYREEE (reference sequence). The CDR3 region has the DNA TGTGCCAGCAGTTCTAATCCGGGATCTACCTACTACGAGCAGTACTTC. This sequence encodes CASSSNPGSTYYEQYF.

This clone appeared a single time. The chain couples TRBV9 to TRBJ1-2; D unresolved. The CDR3 totals 14 residues. Germline loops: CDR1 SGDLS, CDR2 YYNGEE. V dropped 4 bases and J dropped 6 bases, with 16 bases sitting between them. CDR3 loop: CASSSSGERDGYTF. The DNA for the CDR3 is TGTGCCAGCAGCTCGAGTGGGGAAAGGGATGGCTACACCTTC.

CDR3: CASSERGGLADTQYF. The CDR3 DNA reads TGCGCCAGCTCCGAGCGGGGGGGCTTAGCAGATACGCAGTATTTT. This chain uses TRBV5-1 with TRBJ2-3; TRBD2 matches 10 bases. From germline, CDR1 is SGHRS and CDR2 YFSETQ. The V segment lost 7 bases and the J segment 4 bases; nucleotides outside the gene matches: 9. There are 15 residues in the CDR3.

The chain is built from TRBV5-1 and TRBJ2-2, with 10 bases fitting TRBD1. Germline trimming cut 7 bases from V and 4 bases from J; bases unmatched to any gene: 10. CDR3 length: 16 residues. Per the germline V gene, CDR1 is SGHRS and CDR2 is YFSETQ. CDR3 amino acids: CASALRQGAATGELFF. In DNA form, the CDR3 reads TGCGCCAGCGCCCTGCGACAGGGGGCTGCCACCGGGGAGCTGTTTTTT.

In this sample, this clone turned up a few times. CDR3: CATSHSDRQETQYF. CDR3 DNA: TGTGCCACCAGCCACTCCGACCGGCAAGAGACCCAGTACTTC. The V call is TRBV15, the J call TRBJ2-5, with D unresolved. Germline V gene lookup returns CDR1 LNHNV and CDR2 YYDKDF (reference sequence). V shed 5 bases and J shed 2 bases, with 12 bases lying between them. This CDR3 spans 14 amino acids.

The chain employs TRBV2 and TRBJ2-7; D gene uncertain. V was pared by 3 bases and J by 7 bases, with 10 bases between. Germline V gene lookup returns CDR1 SNHLY and CDR2 FYNNEI. The CDR3 consists of 12 residues. The CDR3 reads CASSESTWEQYF. DNA for the CDR3: TGTGCCAGCAGTGAGTCAACCTGGGAGCAGTACTTC. Full variable domain (outside the CDR3, taken from reference TRBV2 and TRBJ2-7): EPEVTQTPSHQVTQMGQEVILRCVPISNHLYFYWYRQILGQKVEFLVSFYNNEISEKSEIFDDQFSVERPDGSNFTLKIRSTKLEDSAMYFCASSESTWEQYFGPGTRLTVT.

The rearrangement joins TRBV4-1 to TRBJ2-1; D possibly corresponds to TRBD2 (5 bases). This CDR3 spans 16 amino acids. Germline-derived CDR1 and CDR2 are MGHRA and YSYEKL. Trimming pared 1 base from V and 0 bases from J, leaving 10 bases between. CDR3 sequence: CASSQASGSSYNEQFF. The CDR3 region has the DNA TGCGCCAGCAGCCAAGCGAGCGGCAGCTCCTACAATGAGCAGTTCTTC.

The V call is TRBV19, the J call TRBJ2-5; 8 nucleotides line up with TRBD1. J gave up 7 bases and V 11 bases, and 9 bases lay outside the gene matches. This CDR3 has 12 residues. Germline assignment: CDR1 LNHDA and CDR2 SQIVND (reference sequence). The CDR3 sequence is CASLDRDRTQYF. CDR3 in DNA: TGTGCCTCGCTGGACAGGGATCGGACCCAGTACTTC. Together with reference TRBV19 and TRBJ2-5, the CDR3 gives the full variable domain: DGGITQSPKYLFRKEGQNVTLSCEQNLNHDAMYWYRQDPGQGLRLIYYSQIVNDFQKGDIAEGYSVSREKKESFPLTVTSAQKNPTAFYLCASLDRDRTQYFGPGTRLLVL.

This clone was seen only once. The chain is built from TRBV30 and TRBJ2-1; unclear D gene. Deletions cut 5 bases from V and 8 bases from J, with 10 bases between. Germline lookup yields CDR1 GTSNPN and CDR2 SVGIG (reference sequence). The CDR3 loop spans 11 amino acids. The CDR3: CAWGMMDEQFF. The CDR3, as DNA: TGTGCCTGGGGGATGATGGATGAGCAGTTCTTC.

V gene TRBV5-1 combines with J gene TRBJ2-3; D gene ambiguous. V was trimmed by 3 bases and J by 5 bases, leaving 10 bases between them. Germline V gene data show CDR1 as SGHRS and CDR2 as YFSETQ. This CDR3 contains 13 residues. CDR3 amino acids: CASSSEAVDTQYF. Here the CDR3 DNA reads TGCGCCAGCAGCTCAGAGGCCGTAGATACGCAGTATTTT.

The V gene is TRBV29-1, the J gene TRBJ2-2; D call uncertain. The CDR3 has 12 residues. V was cut by 7 bases and J by 5 bases, with 11 bases left in between. Germline V gene lookup returns CDR1 SQVTM and CDR2 ANQGSEA. The CDR3 DNA is TGCAGCGGGAGCACACAAACCGGGGAGCTGTTTTTT. This codes for CSGSTQTGELFF.

This clone is large in the sample. The chain employs TRBV9 and TRBJ1-2, with a possible D match to TRBD1 (6 bases). The CDR3 runs to 13 residues. Trimming took off 4 bases at V and 6 bases at J, with 13 bases between the two ends. Germline CDR1 SGDLS, CDR2 YYNGEE. The CDR3 loop reads CASSPRGGHGYTF. CDR3 bases: TGTGCCAGCAGCCCCAGAGGGGGTCATGGCTACACCTTC.

V is TRBV9 and J is TRBJ1-4; D ambiguous. This CDR3 region has 16 residues. V was shortened by 0 bases and J by 3 bases, with 12 bases between the two germline ends. Germline values: CDR1 SGDLS, CDR2 YYNGEE. This chain's CDR3 is CASSVVRADANEKLFF. As DNA, the CDR3 is TGTGCCAGCAGCGTAGTAAGGGCAGATGCTAATGAAAAACTGTTTTTT.

Note on this clone: The junction and the germline gene differ at one end; a read error may be behind it. The chain couples TRBV4-1 to TRBJ2-1; 10 bases map to TRBD2. The CDR3 extends over 16 amino acids. Germline loops: CDR1 MGHRA, CDR2 YSYEKL. In DNA form, the CDR3 reads TGTGCCAGCAGCCATAGCGGGGGGTCCCTCTACAATGAGCAGTTCTTC. This translates into CASSHSGGSLYNEQFF.

CDR3 sequence reads: CATGMDLERTQYF. The CDR3 region has the DNA TGTGCCACCGGAATGGACCTCGAGAGGACCCAGTACTTC. V gene TRBV19 combines with J gene TRBJ2-5; no definite D call. Germline values: CDR1 LNHDA, CDR2 SQIVND (reference sequence). Trimming took off 10 bases at V and 7 bases at J, with 19 bases between the two ends. There are 13 residues in the CDR3.

The rearrangement links TRBV18 to TRBJ2-7, with a tentative D call TRBD1 (6 bases). V gave up 3 bases and J gave up 5 bases, with 14 bases separating them. Per germline, CDR1 KGHSH and CDR2 LQKENI. The CDR3 sequence is 14 residues long. In DNA, the CDR3 is TGTGCCAGCTCACCTGTTCTCGGGGACAACGAGCAGTACTTC. Protein: CASSPVLGDNEQYF.

This chain connects TRBV19 to TRBJ1-1; maybe TRBD1 (6 bases). The CDR3 totals 15 residues. Germline-derived CDR1 and CDR2 are LNHDA and SQIVND (reference sequence). Trimming pared 2 bases from V and 1 base from J, leaving 11 bases between. The CDR3 nucleotides are TGTGCCAGTAGTATAATCTCAGGGGCGAACACTGAAGCTTTCTTT. Its protein product is CASSIISGANTEAFF.

This clone appeared once. This sequence joins TRBV9 and TRBJ2-3; no clear D. V gave up 0 bases and J gave up 9 bases, with 14 bases separating them. Germline V lookup: CDR1 SGDLS, CDR2 YYNGEE. The CDR3 spans 14 residues. The CDR3 spells CASSVGDTVETQYF. In DNA form, the CDR3 reads TGTGCCAGCAGCGTAGGTGACACAGTTGAGACGCAGTATTTT.

V gene TRBV29-1 combines with J gene TRBJ2-2, with D possibly TRBD2 on 6 matching bases. Germline V gene sequence: CDR1 SQVTM, CDR2 ANQGSEA. The germline V and J ends were trimmed by 6 bases and 3 bases, with 14 bases remaining between them. The length of the CDR3 is 14 residues. The CDR3 sequence: CSVSPGADTGELFF. The CDR3 nucleotides are TGCAGCGTCTCCCCGGGAGCGGACACCGGGGAGCTGTTTTTT.

The chain uses TRBV7-5 and TRBJ2-1; the table's D call, TRBD2, has no DNA check behind it. TRBV7-5 is shown as a pseudogene. This CDR3 is 18 amino acids long. CDR3 DNA sequence: TGTGTCAGAAGCCCAGCCTGGGGCGGGAGTCGGTCCTACAATGAGCAGTTCTTC. It translates to CVRSPAWGGSRSYNEQFF.

The genes are TRBV7-3 and TRBJ2-3, with TRBD2 identical over 16 bases. From germline, CDR1 is SGHTA and CDR2 FQGTGA. Unmatched junction bases numbered 4, after V lost 3 bases and J lost 1 base. The CDR3 is 18 residues long. CDR3 loop: CASSLGLAGGLGTDTQYF. The CDR3 nucleotides read TGTGCCAGCAGCTTGGGACTAGCGGGGGGGTTGGGCACAGATACGCAGTATTTT.